The clone carrying this T cell receptor beta chain occurred once. Those who participated ranged in age from about 18 to 95 years and resided in 24 US areas. This CDR3 contains 16 residues. The germline V gene encodes CDR1 SGHRS and CDR2 YFSETQ. Trimming removed 0 bases from V and 1 base from J, with 10 bases in between. The sample originates from a study of blood T cell repertoires in COVID-19. Study as a whole: The United States, Italy and Spain were the sources of the acute and convalescent COVID-19 samples. In each case, the material was cDNA or gDNA derived from T cells, B-cell-depleted T cells, or PBMCs.

Using immunoSEQ multiplex PCR, the repertoire was profiled, and TCRdb retains in-frame clones only, with some absent. This sample yields about 210,000 clones, of which 75% to 90% are seen a single time; 3.5% to 5.5% belongs to the top ten. The sequence was obtained from a woman aged 25 to 45 who had been exposed to COVID-19. Specimen: PBMCs or T cells enriched from blood (not recorded which). V and J are TRBV5-1 and TRBJ2-2; no clear D gene. This CDR3 reads CASSLVVGLNTGELFF. DNA of the CDR3: TGCGCCAGCAGCTTGGTTGTGGGCCTGAACACCGGGGAGCTGTTTTTT.